Listed below are T cell receptor beta chains from one sample, sequenced in a study of patients and donors after allogeneic stem cell transplantation. TCRdb reprocessed the RT-PCR reads via MiXCR and lists one record per CDR3 protein. The profile covers about a million distinct CDR3 sequences, with roughly 18% appearing a single time and around 5.5% taken by the ten largest. Sample: blood, either unsorted or a sorted T cell fraction (not recorded which). These receptors came from a human donor who was either an allogeneic HSCT recipient or a stem cell or donor lymphocyte infusion donor (not recorded which). It is not recorded whose cells these are; they may come from a transplant donor. Each CDR3 is given with its conserved first and last residue.

CDR3 | length | V
CATSRTGADYGYTF | 14 | TRBV24-1
CASSLRGSQREETQYF | 16 | TRBV5-1
CASSLGSNNQETQYF | 15 | TRBV5-5
CASSSTRGRLNTEAFF | 16 | TRBV5-1
CASSRGGGADTQYF | 14 | TRBV12-3/TRBV12-4
CSASGGNNEQFF | 12 | TRBV20-1
CASSVQGATEAFF | 13 | TRBV7-3
CASSQRGGTSNNEQFF | 16 | TRBV4-2
CASSFLLAELTDTQYF | 16 | TRBV5-4
CSAATRGGGTGELFF | 15 | TRBV20-1
CASSAHEEAGETQYF | 15 | TRBV19
CASTPGQGANEQFF | 14 | TRBV2
CSARNRENYGYTF | 13 | TRBV20-1
CASSKDPLYGYTF | 13 | TRBV12-3/TRBV12-4
CSVEEANTEAFF | 12 | TRBV29-1
CASSSYLGDRDGYTF | 15 | TRBV5-5
CASSLYARELDGYTF | 15 | TRBV7-2
CAWRTSTPLEQYF | 13 | TRBV30
CASSLSSGGPGNIQYF | 16 | TRBV5-5
CASRAGGGEQYF | 12 | TRBV27
CAWSVGTQYF | 10 | TRBV30
CASSTDDRGYSNQPQHF | 17 | TRBV19
CSISSGPYEQYF | 12 | TRBV29-1
CASSLGQGAYLNTEAFF | 17 | TRBV12-3/TRBV12-4
CSVRASDTQYF | 11 | TRBV29-1
CASSLAGQGATLRQPQHF | 18 | TRBV12-3/TRBV12-4
CASSLAKGGNEQFF | 14 | TRBV7-9
CAWRPDRGRLGTEAFF | 16 | TRBV30
CASRDLNTGELFF | 13 | TRBV6-1
CSAFLASGRTGELFF | 15 | TRBV20-1
CASSITGTVYQPQHF | 15 | TRBV5-6
CSVESASHLNTGELFF | 16 | TRBV29-1
CASSQYPIGGSYEQYF | 16 | TRBV4-1
CASRPTGIHEQYF | 13 | TRBV6-1
CSARVGAYEQYF | 12 | TRBV20-1
CASSPVTGGDEEYF | 14 | TRBV5-1
CASSHPPRRGQGDTQYF | 17 | TRBV4-1
CASSLTWAGGIAVDTQYF | 18 | TRBV5-1
CASSQSGTPDTEAFF | 15 | TRBV4-1
CASSHIQGRYEQYF | 14 | TRBV4-1